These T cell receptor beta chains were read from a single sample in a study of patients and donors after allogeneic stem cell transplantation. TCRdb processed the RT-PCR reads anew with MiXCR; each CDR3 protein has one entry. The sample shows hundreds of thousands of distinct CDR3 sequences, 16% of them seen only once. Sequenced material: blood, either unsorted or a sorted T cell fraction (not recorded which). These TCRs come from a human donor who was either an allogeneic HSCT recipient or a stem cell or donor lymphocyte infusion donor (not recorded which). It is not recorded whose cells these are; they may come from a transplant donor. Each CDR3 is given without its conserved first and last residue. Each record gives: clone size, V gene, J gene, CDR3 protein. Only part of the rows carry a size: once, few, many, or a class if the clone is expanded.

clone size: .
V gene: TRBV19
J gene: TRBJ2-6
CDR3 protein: ASREQGTGANVLT

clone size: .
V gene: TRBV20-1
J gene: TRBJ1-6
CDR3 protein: SSWTGRDSPLH

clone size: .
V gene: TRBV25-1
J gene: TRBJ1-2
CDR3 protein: ATWRGGTHGYT

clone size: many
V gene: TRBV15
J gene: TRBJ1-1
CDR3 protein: ATSRAKAEAF

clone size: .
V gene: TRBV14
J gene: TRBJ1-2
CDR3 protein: ASSQHTTANYGYT

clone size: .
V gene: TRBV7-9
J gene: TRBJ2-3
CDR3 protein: ASSFRTGVSDTQY

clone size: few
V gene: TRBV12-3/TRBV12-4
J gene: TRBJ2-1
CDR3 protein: ASSLSHLGGF

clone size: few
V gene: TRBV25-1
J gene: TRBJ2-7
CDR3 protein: ASSERFEQY

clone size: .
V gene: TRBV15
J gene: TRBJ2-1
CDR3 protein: ATSSLQGLEF

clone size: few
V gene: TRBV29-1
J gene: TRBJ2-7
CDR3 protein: SVAQGGRIYEQY

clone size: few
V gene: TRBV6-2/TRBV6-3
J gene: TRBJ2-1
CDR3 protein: ASSYSEILLPGNEQF

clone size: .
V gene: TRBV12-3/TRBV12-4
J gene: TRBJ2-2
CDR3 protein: ASSLGDRTGELF

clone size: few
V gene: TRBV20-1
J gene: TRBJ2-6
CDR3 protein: SARDLRGANVLT

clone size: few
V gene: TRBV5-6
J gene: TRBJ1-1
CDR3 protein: ASSLDGGVNTEAF

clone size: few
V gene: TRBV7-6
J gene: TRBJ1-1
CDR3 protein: ASSLRIDTEAF

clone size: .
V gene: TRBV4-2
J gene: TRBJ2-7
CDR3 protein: ASSQRGIGGYEQY

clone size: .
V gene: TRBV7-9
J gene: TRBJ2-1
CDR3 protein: SSSLRTGSEQF

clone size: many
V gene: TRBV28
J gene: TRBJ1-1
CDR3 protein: ASSWDREAF

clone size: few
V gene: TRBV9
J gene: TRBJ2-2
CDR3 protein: ASSPFVLPGRGDTGELF

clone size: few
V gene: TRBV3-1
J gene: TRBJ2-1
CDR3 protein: ASSQRTVFSYNEQF

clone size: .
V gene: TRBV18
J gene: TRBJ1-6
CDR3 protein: ASSPPGVPLH

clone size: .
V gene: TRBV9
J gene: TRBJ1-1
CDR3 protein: ASSVATGGYTEAF

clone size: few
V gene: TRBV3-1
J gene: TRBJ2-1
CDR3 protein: ASSQDLLGGAYNEQF

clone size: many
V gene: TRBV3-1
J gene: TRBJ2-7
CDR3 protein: ASSGVGGGSFNYEQY

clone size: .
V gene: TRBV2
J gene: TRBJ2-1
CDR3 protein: ASSELTWAVGLYNEQF

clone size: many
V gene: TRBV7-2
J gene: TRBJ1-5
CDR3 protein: ASSLVSNQPQH

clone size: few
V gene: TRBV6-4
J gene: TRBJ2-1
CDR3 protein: ASSDLPTSDEQF

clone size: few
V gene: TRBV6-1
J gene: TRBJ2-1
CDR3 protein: ASRSAREGRYNEQF

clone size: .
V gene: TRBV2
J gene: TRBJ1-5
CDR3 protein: ASSENGRNQPQH

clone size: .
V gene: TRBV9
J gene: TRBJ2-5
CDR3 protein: ANSVAVQRGAQETQY

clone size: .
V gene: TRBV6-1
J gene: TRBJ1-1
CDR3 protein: ASRGGPNTEAF

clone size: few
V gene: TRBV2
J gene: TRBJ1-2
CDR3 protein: ASSEGTGDGYT

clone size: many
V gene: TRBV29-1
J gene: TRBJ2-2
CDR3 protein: SALEGGTGELF

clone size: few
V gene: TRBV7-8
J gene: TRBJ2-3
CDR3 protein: ASSYTTDTQY

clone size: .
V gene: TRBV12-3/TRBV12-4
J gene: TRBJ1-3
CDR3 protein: ASWAGTGGTGNTIY

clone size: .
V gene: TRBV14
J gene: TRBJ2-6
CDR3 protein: ASSQGRLNLSGANVLT

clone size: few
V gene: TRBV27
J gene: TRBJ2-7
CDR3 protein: ASRRLGPEGGEQY

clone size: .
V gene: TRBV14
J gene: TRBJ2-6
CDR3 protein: ASSLDRAEKGANVLT

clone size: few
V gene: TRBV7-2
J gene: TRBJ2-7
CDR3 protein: ASSLSGLAGGRYEQY

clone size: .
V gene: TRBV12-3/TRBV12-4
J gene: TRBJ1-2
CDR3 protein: ASSLVQTSYGYT

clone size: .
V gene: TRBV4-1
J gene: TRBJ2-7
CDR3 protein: ASSHPTGTSGRTSYEQY

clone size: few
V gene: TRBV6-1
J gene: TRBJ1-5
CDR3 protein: ASTRDTNQPQH

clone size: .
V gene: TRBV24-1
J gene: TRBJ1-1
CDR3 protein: ATSEPGRTEAF

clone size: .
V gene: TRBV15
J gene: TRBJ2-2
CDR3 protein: ATSREGTVGGELF

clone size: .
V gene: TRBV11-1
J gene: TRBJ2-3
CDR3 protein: ASSLEDGTSGFTDTQY

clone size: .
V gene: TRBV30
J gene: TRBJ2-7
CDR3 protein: AWTHGGGTLEQY

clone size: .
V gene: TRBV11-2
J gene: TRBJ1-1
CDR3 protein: ASSLVVDTEAF

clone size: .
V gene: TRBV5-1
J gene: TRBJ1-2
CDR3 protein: ASSPGQGLGGYT

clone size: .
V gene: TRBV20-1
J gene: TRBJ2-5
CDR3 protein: SARTDQETQY